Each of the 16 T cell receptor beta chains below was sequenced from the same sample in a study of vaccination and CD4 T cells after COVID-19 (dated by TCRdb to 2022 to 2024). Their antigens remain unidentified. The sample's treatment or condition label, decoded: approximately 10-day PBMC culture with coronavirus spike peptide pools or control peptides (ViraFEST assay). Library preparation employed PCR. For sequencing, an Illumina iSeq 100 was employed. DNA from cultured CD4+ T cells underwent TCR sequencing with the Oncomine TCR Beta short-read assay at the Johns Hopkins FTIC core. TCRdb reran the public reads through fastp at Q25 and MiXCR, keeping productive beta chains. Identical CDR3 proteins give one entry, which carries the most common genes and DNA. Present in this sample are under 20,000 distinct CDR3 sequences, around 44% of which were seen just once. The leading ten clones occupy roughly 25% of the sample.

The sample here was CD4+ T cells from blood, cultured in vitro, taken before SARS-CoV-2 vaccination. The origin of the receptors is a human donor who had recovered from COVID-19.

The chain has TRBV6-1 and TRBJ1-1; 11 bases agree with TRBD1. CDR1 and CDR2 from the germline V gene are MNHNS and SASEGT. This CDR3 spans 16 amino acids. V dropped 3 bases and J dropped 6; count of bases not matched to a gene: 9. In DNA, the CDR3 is TGTGCCAGCAGTGAGAGGACAGGGGGCAGGAGCTCTGAAGCTTTCTTT. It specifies CASSERTGGRSSEAFF.

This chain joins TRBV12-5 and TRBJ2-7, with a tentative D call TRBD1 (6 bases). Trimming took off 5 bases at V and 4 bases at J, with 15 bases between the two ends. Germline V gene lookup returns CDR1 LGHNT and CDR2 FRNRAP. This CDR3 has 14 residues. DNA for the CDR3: TGTGCTAGTGGTGCTACAGGGTTTGGGTACGAGCAGTACTTC. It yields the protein CASGATGFGYEQYF.

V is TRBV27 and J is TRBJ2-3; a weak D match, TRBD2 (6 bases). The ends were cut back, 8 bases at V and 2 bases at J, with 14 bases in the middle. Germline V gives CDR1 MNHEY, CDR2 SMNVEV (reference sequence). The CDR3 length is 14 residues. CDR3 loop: CASGLARITDTQYF. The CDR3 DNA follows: TGTGCCAGCGGCCTAGCGCGCATCACAGATACGCAGTATTTT.

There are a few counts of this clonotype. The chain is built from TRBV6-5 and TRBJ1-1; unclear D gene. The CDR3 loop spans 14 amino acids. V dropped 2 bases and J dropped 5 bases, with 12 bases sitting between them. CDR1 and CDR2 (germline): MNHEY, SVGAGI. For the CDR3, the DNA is TGTGCCAGCAGTTACAACGGCCCGGGTACTGAAGCTTTCTTT. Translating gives CASSYNGPGTEAFF.

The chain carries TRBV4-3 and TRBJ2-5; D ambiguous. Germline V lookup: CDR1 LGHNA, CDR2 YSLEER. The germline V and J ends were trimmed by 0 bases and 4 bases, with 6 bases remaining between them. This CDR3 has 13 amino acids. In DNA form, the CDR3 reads TGCGCCAGCAGCCAAGATCGACTAGAGACCCAGTACTTC. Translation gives CASSQDRLETQYF.

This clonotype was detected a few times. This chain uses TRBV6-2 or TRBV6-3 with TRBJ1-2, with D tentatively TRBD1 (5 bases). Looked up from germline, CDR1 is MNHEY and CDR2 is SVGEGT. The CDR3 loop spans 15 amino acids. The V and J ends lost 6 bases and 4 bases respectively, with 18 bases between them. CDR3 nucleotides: TGTGCCAGCAGGCAAGGATTAGGGGAGGCCTATGGCTACACCTTC. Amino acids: CASRQGLGEAYGYTF.

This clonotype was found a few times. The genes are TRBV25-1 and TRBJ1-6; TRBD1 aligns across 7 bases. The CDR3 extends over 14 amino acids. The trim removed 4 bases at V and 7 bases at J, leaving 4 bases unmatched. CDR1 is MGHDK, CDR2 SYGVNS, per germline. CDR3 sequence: CASSGTGVNSPLHF. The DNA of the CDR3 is TGTGCCAGCAGTGGAACAGGGGTCAATTCACCCCTCCACTTT.

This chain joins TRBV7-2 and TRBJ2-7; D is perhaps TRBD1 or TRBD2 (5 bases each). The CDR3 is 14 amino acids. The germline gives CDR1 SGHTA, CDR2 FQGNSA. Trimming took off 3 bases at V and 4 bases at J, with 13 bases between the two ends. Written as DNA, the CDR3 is TGTGCCAGCAGCTTGGAGCAGGGACGGTACGAGCAGTACTTC. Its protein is CASSLEQGRYEQYF.

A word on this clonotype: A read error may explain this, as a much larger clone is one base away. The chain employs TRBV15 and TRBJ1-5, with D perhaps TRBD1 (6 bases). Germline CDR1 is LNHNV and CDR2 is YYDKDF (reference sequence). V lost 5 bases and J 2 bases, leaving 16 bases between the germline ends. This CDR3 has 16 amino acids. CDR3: CATSELTGIGNQPQHF. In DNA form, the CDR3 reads TGTGCCACCAGCGAGTTAACAGGGATTGGCAATCAGCCCCAGCATTTT. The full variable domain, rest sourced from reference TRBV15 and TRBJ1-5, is DAMVIQNPRYQVTQFGKPVTLSCSQTLNHNVMYWYQQKSSQAPKLLFHYYDKDFNNEADTPDNFQSRRPNTSFCFLDIRSPGLGDTAMYLCATSELTGIGNQPQHFGDGTRLSIL.

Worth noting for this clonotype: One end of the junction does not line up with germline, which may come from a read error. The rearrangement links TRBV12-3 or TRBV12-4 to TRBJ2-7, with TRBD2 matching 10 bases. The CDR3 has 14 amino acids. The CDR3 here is CASSLAGGSYEQYF. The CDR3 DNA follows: TGTGCCAGCAGCTTAGCGGGAGGATCCTACGAGCAGTACTTC.

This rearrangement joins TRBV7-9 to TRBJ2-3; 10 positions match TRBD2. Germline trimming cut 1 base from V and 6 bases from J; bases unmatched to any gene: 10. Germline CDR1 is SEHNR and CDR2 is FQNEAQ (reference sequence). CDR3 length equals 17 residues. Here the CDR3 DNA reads TGTGCCAGCAGCTTAGAATCTAGCGGGGGCCCTCGGGATACGCAGTATTTT. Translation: CASSLESSGGPRDTQYF.

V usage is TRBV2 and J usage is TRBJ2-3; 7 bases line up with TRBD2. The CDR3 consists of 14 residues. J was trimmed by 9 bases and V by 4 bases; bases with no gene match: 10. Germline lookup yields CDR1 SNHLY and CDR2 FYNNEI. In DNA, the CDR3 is TGTGCCAGCAGTGGGCAGGGTCGGCGGGGGACGCAGTATTTT. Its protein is CASSGQGRRGTQYF.

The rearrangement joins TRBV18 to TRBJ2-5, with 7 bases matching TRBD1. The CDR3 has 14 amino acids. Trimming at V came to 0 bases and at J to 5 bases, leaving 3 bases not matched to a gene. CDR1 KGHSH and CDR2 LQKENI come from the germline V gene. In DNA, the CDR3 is TGTGCCAGCTCACCACCGCCCAGGGGGGAGACCCAGTACTTC. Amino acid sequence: CASSPPPRGETQYF.

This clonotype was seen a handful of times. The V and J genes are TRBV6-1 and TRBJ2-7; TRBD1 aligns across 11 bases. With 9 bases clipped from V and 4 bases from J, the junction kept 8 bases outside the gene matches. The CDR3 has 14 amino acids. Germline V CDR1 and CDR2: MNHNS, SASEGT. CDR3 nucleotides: TGTGCCAGTACCTCGGACAGGGGGCCGTACGAGCAGTACTTC. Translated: CASTSDRGPYEQYF.

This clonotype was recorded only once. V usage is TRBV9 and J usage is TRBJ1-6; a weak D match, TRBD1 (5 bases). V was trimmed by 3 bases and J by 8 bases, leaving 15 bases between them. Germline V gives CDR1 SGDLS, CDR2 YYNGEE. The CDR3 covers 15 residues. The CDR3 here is CASSEGREVDSPLHF. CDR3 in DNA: TGTGCCAGCAGCGAGGGGCGGGAGGTAGATTCACCCCTCCACTTT.

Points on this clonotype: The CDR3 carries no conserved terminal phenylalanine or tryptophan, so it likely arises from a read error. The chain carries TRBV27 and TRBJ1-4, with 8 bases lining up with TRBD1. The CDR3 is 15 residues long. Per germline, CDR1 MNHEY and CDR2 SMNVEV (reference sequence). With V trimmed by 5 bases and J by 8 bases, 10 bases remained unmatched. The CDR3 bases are TGTGCCAGCAGTCCGTCACCAGGGGGCCGGGAAAAACTGTTTCTT. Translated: CASSPSPGGREKLFL.